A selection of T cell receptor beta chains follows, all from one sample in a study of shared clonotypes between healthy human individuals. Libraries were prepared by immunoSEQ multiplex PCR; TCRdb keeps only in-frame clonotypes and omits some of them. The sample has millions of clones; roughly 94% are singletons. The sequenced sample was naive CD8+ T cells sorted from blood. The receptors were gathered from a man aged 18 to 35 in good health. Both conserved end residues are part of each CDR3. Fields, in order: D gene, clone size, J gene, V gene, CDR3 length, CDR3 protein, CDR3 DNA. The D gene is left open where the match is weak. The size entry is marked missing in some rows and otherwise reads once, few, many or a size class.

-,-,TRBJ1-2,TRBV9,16,CASSVEEGTDPYGYTF,TGTGCCAGCAGCGTCGAAGAAGGAACGGACCCCTATGGCTACACCTTC
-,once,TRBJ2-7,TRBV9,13,CASSVGGNHEQYF,TGTGCCAGCAGCGTTGGAGGTAACCACGAGCAGTACTTC
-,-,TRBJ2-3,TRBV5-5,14,CASSLSGKFSSQYF,TGTGCCAGCAGCTTGTCGGGGAAGTTTAGTTCGCAGTATTTT
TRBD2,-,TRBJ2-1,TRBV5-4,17,CASSLISGRGVYNEQFF,TGTGCCAGCAGCTTGATTAGCGGGAGAGGAGTCTACAATGAGCAGTTCTTC
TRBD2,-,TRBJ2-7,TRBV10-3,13,CAISEAGDYEQYF,TGTGCCATCAGTGAAGCGGGGGATTACGAGCAGTACTTC
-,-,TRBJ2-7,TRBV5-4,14,CASSSGGSPYEQYF,TGTGCCAGCAGTTCAGGGGGGTCACCCTACGAGCAGTACTTC
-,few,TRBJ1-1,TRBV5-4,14,CASRSGAMNTEAFF,TGTGCCAGCAGATCAGGGGCGATGAACACTGAAGCTTTCTTT
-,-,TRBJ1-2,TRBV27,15,CASSLGMPPNYGYTF,TGTGCCAGCAGTTTAGGGATGCCCCCTAACTATGGCTACACCTTC
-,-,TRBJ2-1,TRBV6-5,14,CASTTGTELNEQFF,TGTGCCAGCACAACCGGGACTGAGTTGAATGAGCAGTTCTTC
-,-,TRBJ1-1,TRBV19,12,CASILSGTEAFF,TGTGCCAGTATTTTATCGGGGACTGAAGCTTTCTTT
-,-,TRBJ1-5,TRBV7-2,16,CASSFTGLIGNQPQHF,TGTGCCAGCAGCTTTACAGGGCTGATCGGCAATCAGCCCCAGCATTTT
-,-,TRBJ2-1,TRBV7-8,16,CASSFSGTPSYNEQFF,TGTGCCAGCAGCTTCTCAGGAACCCCCTCCTACAATGAGCAGTTCTTC
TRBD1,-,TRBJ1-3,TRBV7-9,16,CASSLVDRGTGNTIYF,TGTGCCAGCAGCTTAGTGGACAGGGGCACTGGAAACACCATATATTTT
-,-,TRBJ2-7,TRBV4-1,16,CASSPKFEGGYYEQYF,TGCGCCAGCAGTCCCAAGTTCGAAGGGGGGTACTACGAGCAGTACTTC
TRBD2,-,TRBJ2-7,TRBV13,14,CASSLGGGTYEQYF,TGTGCCAGCAGCTTGGGGGGAGGGACCTACGAGCAGTACTTC
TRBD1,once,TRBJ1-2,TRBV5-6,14,CASSLGTGIYGYTF,TGTGCCAGCAGCTTGGGGACAGGAATCTATGGCTACACCTTC
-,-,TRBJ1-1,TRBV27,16,CASRRYREVMNTEAFF,TGTGCCAGCAGACGCTACAGGGAGGTCATGAACACTGAAGCTTTCTTT
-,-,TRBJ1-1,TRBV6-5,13,CASTPGEGTEAFF,TGTGCCAGCACCCCAGGGGAGGGGACTGAAGCTTTCTTT
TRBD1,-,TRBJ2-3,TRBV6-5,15,CASRYGQGGTDTQYF,TGTGCCAGCAGATATGGACAGGGCGGCACAGATACGCAGTATTTT
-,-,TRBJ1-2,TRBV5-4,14,CASSLGGTNYGYTF,TGTGCCAGCAGCTTGGGCGGGACTAACTATGGCTACACCTTC
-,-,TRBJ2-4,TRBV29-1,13,CSVGPTGKNIQYF,TGCAGCGTGGGACCGACGGGGAAAAACATTCAGTACTTC
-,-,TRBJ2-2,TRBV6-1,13,CASHEPNTGELFF,TGTGCCAGCCACGAGCCTAACACCGGGGAGCTGTTTTTT
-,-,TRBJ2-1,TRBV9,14,CASSPLGRENEQFF,TGTGCCAGCAGCCCCCTGGGTAGGGAGAATGAGCAGTTCTTC
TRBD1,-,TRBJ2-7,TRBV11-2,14,CASSGATGGYEQYF,TGTGCCAGCAGCGGGGCGACAGGGGGGTACGAGCAGTACTTC
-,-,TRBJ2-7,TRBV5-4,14,CASSQSGGSYEQYF,TGTGCCAGCAGCCAGAGCGGCGGATCCTACGAGCAGTACTTC
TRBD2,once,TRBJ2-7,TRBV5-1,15,CASSLDIAGENEQYF,TGCGCCAGCAGCTTGGACATAGCGGGAGAGAACGAGCAGTACTTC
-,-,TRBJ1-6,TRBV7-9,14,CASSKTEYNSPLHF,TGTGCCAGCAGCAAGACAGAATATAATTCACCCCTCCACTTT
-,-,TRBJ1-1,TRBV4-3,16,CASSQDNGGTNTEAFF,TGCGCCAGCAGCCAAGATAATGGGGGGACCAACACTGAAGCTTTCTTT
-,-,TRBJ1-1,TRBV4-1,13,CASREGGEFEAFF,TGCGCCAGCAGGGAAGGTGGGGAGTTTGAAGCTTTCTTT
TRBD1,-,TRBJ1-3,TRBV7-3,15,CASSIQGAGGNTIYF,TGTGCCAGCAGCATACAGGGGGCCGGTGGAAACACCATATATTTT
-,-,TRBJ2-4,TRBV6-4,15,CASSDQGRAKNIQYF,TGTGCCAGCAGTGACCAGGGAAGGGCCAAAAACATTCAGTACTTC